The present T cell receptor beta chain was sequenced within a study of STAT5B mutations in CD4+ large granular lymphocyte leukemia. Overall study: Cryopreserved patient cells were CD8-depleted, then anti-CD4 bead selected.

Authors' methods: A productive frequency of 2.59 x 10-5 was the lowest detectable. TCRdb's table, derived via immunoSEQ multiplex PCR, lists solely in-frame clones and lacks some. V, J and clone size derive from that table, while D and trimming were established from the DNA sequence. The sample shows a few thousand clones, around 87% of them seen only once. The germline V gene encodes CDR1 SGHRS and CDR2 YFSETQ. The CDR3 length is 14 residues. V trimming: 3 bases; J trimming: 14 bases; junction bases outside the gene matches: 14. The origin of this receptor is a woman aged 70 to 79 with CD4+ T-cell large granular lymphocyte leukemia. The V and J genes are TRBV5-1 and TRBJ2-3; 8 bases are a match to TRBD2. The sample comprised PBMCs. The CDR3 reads CASSYGGGLLTPYF. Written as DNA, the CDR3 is TGCGCCAGCAGCTACGGGGGGGGCCTCCTTACCCCGTATTTT.